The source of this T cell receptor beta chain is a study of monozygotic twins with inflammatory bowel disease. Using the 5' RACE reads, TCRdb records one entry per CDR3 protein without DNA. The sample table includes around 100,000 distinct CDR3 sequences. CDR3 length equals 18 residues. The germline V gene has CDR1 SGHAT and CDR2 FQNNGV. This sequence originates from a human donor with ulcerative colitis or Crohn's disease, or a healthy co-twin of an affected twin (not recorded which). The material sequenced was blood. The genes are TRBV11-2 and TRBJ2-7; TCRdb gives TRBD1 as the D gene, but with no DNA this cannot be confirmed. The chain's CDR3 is CSSSLVRLRQGEAYEQYF.